The sequence of this T cell receptor beta chain was determined in a study of blood T cell repertoires in COVID-19. At the level of the study: The origin of the acute and convalescent COVID-19 samples was the United States, Italy and Spain. From T cells, B-cell-depleted T cells, or PBMCs came the material, which was cDNA or gDNA.

The CDR3 runs to 14 residues. The germline CDR1 and CDR2 sequences are MNHNS and SASEGT. V was clipped by 2 bases and J by 3 bases, with 8 bases between them. Authors' analysis steps: Amplified reference gene primers provided the basis for estimating nucleated cell counts. Here immunoSEQ multiplex PCR was the method, and the copy in TCRdb shows in-frame clones only, minus some. V, J and clone size reflect that table, while D and trimming were determined from the DNA. Seen here are some 100,000 clones, approximately 80% observed once, and the top ten hold roughly 6.5%. The source of this sequence is a woman aged 45-65 years with acute or convalescent COVID-19. This sequence joins TRBV6-1 and TRBJ1-5; D gene uncertain. Input material: peripheral blood. CDR3 nucleotide sequence: TGTGCCAGCAGTGAAAACTGGTACAATCAGCCCCAGCATTTT. This translates into CASSENWYNQPQHF.